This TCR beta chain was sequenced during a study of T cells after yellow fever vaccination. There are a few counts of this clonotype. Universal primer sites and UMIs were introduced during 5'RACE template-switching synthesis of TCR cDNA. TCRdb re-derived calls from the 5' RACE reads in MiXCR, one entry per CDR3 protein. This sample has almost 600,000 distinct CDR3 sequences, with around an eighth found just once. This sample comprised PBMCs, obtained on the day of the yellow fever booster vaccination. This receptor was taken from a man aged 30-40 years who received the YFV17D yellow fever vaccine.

The CDR3 loop reads CASSRQDIWYF. CDR3 DNA: TGTGCCAGCAGCCGACAGGATATTTGGTACTTC. This chain links TRBV7-9 with TRBJ2-7, with D perhaps TRBD1 (6 bases). Germline-derived CDR1 and CDR2 are SEHNR and FQNEAQ (reference sequence). This CDR3 is built from 11 residues. V lost 5 bases, J lost 12 bases, and 14 bases lay in between.